This passage covers 27 T cell receptor beta chains from one sample sequenced in a study of long-term antiretroviral therapy in people with HIV. Runs used v3.0 of the immunoSEQ assay and were done at survey level. Generated by immunoSEQ multiplex PCR, the TCRdb table keeps only in-frame clones and is missing some. The top ten hold about 2.6% of the sample, which has 29,000 or so clones, around 92% seen once. This specimen consisted of unsorted PBMCs, obtained approximately 7.4 years after starting antiretroviral therapy. These receptors came from a man aged 50 to 60 with HIV.

The chain joins TRBV28 to TRBJ1-1; D is ambiguous. The V gene lost 2 bases and the J gene lost 5 bases, with 6 bases spanning the gap. The CDR3 has 12 residues. Germline V gene sequence: CDR1 MDHEN, CDR2 SYDVKM. CDR3 DNA sequence: TGTGCCAGCAGTTTAAGTAGTACTGAAGCTTTCTTT. Protein: CASSLSSTEAFF.

This chain uses TRBV6-1 with TRBJ2-4; 10 positions match TRBD1. The CDR3 covers 13 residues. V was clipped by 8 bases and J by 6 bases; unmatched bases: 4. The V gene's germline CDR1 is MNHNS and CDR2 SASEGT. CDR3 nucleotide sequence: TGTGCCAGCGCCGGGACAGGGGTAAACATTCAGTACTTC. Translating gives CASAGTGVNIQYF.

The rearrangement joins TRBV5-1 to TRBJ1-4, with D hard to call. With 2 bases removed from V and 0 bases from J, the gap between germline ends came to 11 bases. The CDR3 totals 16 residues. Germline V gives CDR1 SGHRS, CDR2 YFSETQ. CDR3 in amino acids: CASSLGPPATNEKLFF. The CDR3 nucleotides are TGCGCCAGCAGCTTAGGACCGCCTGCAACTAATGAAAAACTGTTTTTT.

This clone was seen only once. The V and J genes are TRBV18 and TRBJ2-3; 8 nucleotides line up with TRBD2. The germline gives CDR1 KGHSH, CDR2 LQKENI. V lost 3 bases and J lost 4; bases outside the gene matches: 15. The CDR3 is 18 amino acids. The CDR3 here is CASSPRKAAGGLPDTQYF. For the CDR3, the DNA is TGTGCCAGCTCACCGCGAAAGGCGGCGGGGGGACTTCCAGATACGCAGTATTTT.

The rearrangement joins TRBV5-6 to TRBJ1-4, with 8 bases that match TRBD1. The CDR3 has 15 residues. Germline V gives CDR1 SGHDT, CDR2 YYEEEE. The junction had 10 bases not matched to a gene; V was cut back by 4 bases and J by 8 bases. The CDR3 is CASSGTGWEGEKLFF. The CDR3, as DNA: TGTGCCAGCAGCGGGACAGGCTGGGAGGGGGAAAAACTGTTTTTT.

The V call is TRBV7-2, the J call TRBJ2-6, with unresolved D. The germline V gene has CDR1 SGHTA and CDR2 FQGNSA. Trimming pared 2 bases from V and 0 bases from J, leaving 8 bases between. The length of the CDR3 is 16 residues. The CDR3 reads CASSLNGPSGANVLTF. CDR3 DNA sequence: TGTGCCAGCAGCTTAAACGGGCCCTCTGGGGCCAACGTCCTGACTTTC.

The chain combines TRBV23-1 with TRBJ2-2; no firm D call. TRBV23-1 counts as an open reading frame of uncertain function. The CDR3 has 15 residues. V gave up 3 bases and J gave up 1 base, with 9 bases separating them. CDR3 protein: CASSQSNGNTGELFF. The CDR3 region has the DNA TGCGCCAGCAGTCAGTCTAACGGGAACACCGGGGAGCTGTTTTTT.

This chain connects TRBV5-6 to TRBJ2-5; 8 bases are shared with TRBD1. V lost 4 bases and J lost 2; bases outside the gene matches: 10. The CDR3 has 16 residues. Germline lookup yields CDR1 SGHDT and CDR2 YYEEEE. CDR3 sequence (DNA): TGTGCCAGCAGCCCAGACAGGGGTAGTAGGCAAGAGACCCAGTACTTC. Amino acid sequence: CASSPDRGSRQETQYF. The full variable domain, its missing parts supplied by reference TRBV5-6 and TRBJ2-5, is DAGVTQSPTHLIKTRGQQVTLRCSPKSGHDTVSWYQQALGQGPQFIFQYYEEEERQRGNFPDRFSGHQFPNYSSELNVNALLLGDSALYLCASSPDRGSRQETQYFGPGTRLLVL.

V gene TRBV10-2 combines with J gene TRBJ2-3, with no clear D. Germline CDR1 reads WSHSY; CDR2 reads SAAADI. The V gene lost 9 bases and the J gene lost 2 bases, with 15 bases spanning the gap. The CDR3 is 14 amino acids. The CDR3 sequence is CASTPDTNTDTQYF. In DNA form, the CDR3 reads TGCGCCAGTACACCTGACACGAACACAGATACGCAGTATTTT.

This sequence joins TRBV9 and TRBJ2-7; 11 bases align to TRBD2. Germline V gives CDR1 SGDLS, CDR2 YYNGEE. Trimming cost V 4 bases and J 5 bases; bases outside gene matches: 5. The length of the CDR3 is 14 residues. CDR3 protein: CASSYSGGADEQYF. The CDR3 DNA is TGTGCCAGCAGCTATAGCGGGGGGGCGGACGAGCAGTACTTC.

V gene TRBV14 combines with J gene TRBJ2-7, with unresolved D. The CDR3 totals 15 residues. V was pared by 1 base and J by 0 bases, with 10 bases between. The germline CDR1 and CDR2 sequences are SGHDN and FVKESK. The CDR3: CASSQALGHSYEQYF. DNA for the CDR3: TGTGCCAGCAGCCAAGCTCTGGGTCACTCCTACGAGCAGTACTTC.

This chain uses TRBV6-5 with TRBJ2-2; 8 nucleotides match TRBD1. Germline CDR1 and CDR2: MNHEY and SVGAGI. Unmatched junction bases numbered 4, after V lost 5 bases and J lost 2 bases. The CDR3 contains 15 residues. The CDR3 bases are TGTGCCAGCAGTCTCGGACAGGGTAACACCGGGGAGCTGTTTTTT. Its translation is CASSLGQGNTGELFF.

The chain links TRBV18 to TRBJ2-7, with D possibly TRBD2 on 6 matching bases. V was pared by 6 bases and J by 4 bases, with 19 bases between. Germline loops: CDR1 KGHSH, CDR2 LQKENI. The CDR3 is 15 amino acids. The CDR3 sequence is CASSTGTSSLYEQYF. The CDR3 DNA reads TGTGCCAGCTCGACCGGGACTTCCTCCCTATACGAGCAGTACTTC.

The rearrangement joins TRBV4-2 to TRBJ1-2, with 8 bases identical to TRBD1. The CDR3 spans 16 residues. Germline CDR1 is LGHNA and CDR2 is YNFKEQ. Trimming at V came to 0 bases and at J to 4 bases, leaving 7 bases not matched to a gene. The CDR3 nucleotides read TGTGCCAGCAGCCAAGAAATGCAGGGGGCTTCCTATGGCTACACCTTC. Translated, it gives CASSQEMQGASYGYTF.

The chain carries TRBV12-2 and TRBJ1-5; the table's D call of TRBD1 was not tested on the DNA. TRBV12-2 constitutes a pseudogene. The CDR3 consists of 15 residues. The CDR3 region is CASRCTGFFHQPQHF. CDR3 in DNA: TGTGCAAGTCGCTGCACAGGGTTTTTTCATCAGCCCCAGCATTTT.

This chain links TRBV5-8 with TRBJ1-1; D unclear. The V gene's germline CDR1 is SGHTS and CDR2 YDEGEE. The ends were cut back, 4 bases at V and 2 bases at J, with 18 bases in the middle. The CDR3 sequence is 16 residues long. The DNA of the CDR3 is TGTGCCAGCAGCCCCCTTATTTTCGATGGAAACACTGAAGCTTTCTTT. Protein sequence: CASSPLIFDGNTEAFF.

This chain links TRBV19 with TRBJ1-3; unclear D gene. V lost 5 bases to trimming and J lost 2 bases, with 13 bases between them. This CDR3 has 15 residues. In germline, CDR1 is LNHDA, CDR2 SQIVND (reference sequence). The CDR3 loop reads CASSSPGGTGNTIYF. The CDR3 DNA reads as TGTGCCAGTAGTTCCCCTGGAGGGACTGGAAACACCATATATTTT. Complete variable domain (other parts from reference TRBV19 and TRBJ1-3): DGGITQSPKYLFRKEGQNVTLSCEQNLNHDAMYWYRQDPGQGLRLIYYSQIVNDFQKGDIAEGYSVSREKKESFPLTVTSAQKNPTAFYLCASSSPGGTGNTIYFGEGSWLTVV.

The chain carries TRBV30 and TRBJ2-7; D may be TRBD1 (5 bases). The CDR3 covers 13 residues. Trimming took 1 base from V and 5 from J, leaving 12 bases between them. Germline V CDR1 and CDR2: GTSNPN, SVGIG (reference sequence). The CDR3 nucleotides are TGTGCCTGGAGTGGGACACGCGGAGACGAGCAGTACTTC. Translated, it gives CAWSGTRGDEQYF.

The rearrangement uses TRBV18 and TRBJ1-5, with D hard to call. This CDR3 has 15 amino acids. V lost 2 bases to trimming and J lost 0 bases, with 8 bases between them. Germline loops: CDR1 KGHSH, CDR2 LQKENI. This CDR3 is CASSPGENSNQPQHF. The DNA for the CDR3 is TGTGCCAGCTCACCAGGGGAAAATAGCAATCAGCCCCAGCATTTT. The full variable domain, completed using reference TRBV18 and TRBJ1-5, is NAGVMQNPRHLVRRRGQEARLRCSPMKGHSHVYWYRQLPEEGLKFMVYLQKENIIDESGMPKERFSAEFPKEGPSILRIQQVVRGDSAAYFCASSPGENSNQPQHFGDGTRLSIL.

The rearrangement uses TRBV27 and TRBJ1-3; TRBD1 might be the D (6 bases). With 6 bases removed from V and 0 bases from J, the gap between germline ends came to 9 bases. The CDR3 covers 14 residues. The germline CDR1 and CDR2 sequences are MNHEY and SMNVEV (reference sequence). Here the CDR3 reads CASSTGPSGNTIYF. The CDR3 nucleotides read TGTGCCAGCAGCACAGGGCCCTCTGGAAACACCATATATTTT.

This chain uses TRBV4-3 with TRBJ1-4, with 8 bases fitting TRBD1. In germline, CDR1 is LGHNA, CDR2 YSLEER. The CDR3 length is 15 residues. Trimming removed 3 bases from V and 5 bases from J; junction bases left unmatched: 5. The CDR3 is CASSQVQGGNEKLFF. Here the CDR3 DNA reads TGCGCCAGCAGCCAGGTACAGGGGGGGAATGAAAAACTGTTTTTT.

The chain is built from TRBV30 and TRBJ2-4; D is tentatively TRBD1 or TRBD2 (6 bases each). Germline CDR1 and CDR2: GTSNPN and SVGIG (reference sequence). This CDR3 region has 17 residues. The V end lost 0 bases, the J end lost 3 bases, and 18 bases lay between the germline ends. CDR3 region: CAWSVWGARGGKNIQYF. CDR3 sequence (DNA): TGTGCCTGGAGTGTATGGGGGGCAAGGGGAGGCAAAAACATTCAGTACTTC.

This chain joins TRBV30 and TRBJ2-7; D gene unclear. V was clipped by 1 base and J by 4 bases, with 8 bases between them. This CDR3 has 12 residues. Germline V gives CDR1 GTSNPN, CDR2 SVGIG (reference sequence). The CDR3 DNA follows: TGTGCCTGGAGTGGAGGATTTTACGAGCAGTACTTC. Encoded protein: CAWSGGFYEQYF.

This clone is categorized as medium-sized. The chain has TRBV30 and TRBJ2-7; the match to TRBD1 covers 7 bases. This CDR3 has 13 amino acids. Germline lookup yields CDR1 GTSNPN and CDR2 SVGIG (reference sequence). V lost 3 bases to trimming and J lost 3 bases; unmatched junction nucleotides: 5. The CDR3 loop is CAWSAGGFYEQYF. The CDR3 nucleotides read TGTGCCTGGAGCGCAGGGGGTTTCTACGAGCAGTACTTC.

The chain employs TRBV5-6 and TRBJ1-6; possibly TRBD1 for D (5 bases). The CDR3 sequence is 13 residues long. The germline V and J ends were trimmed by 4 bases and 10 bases, with 12 bases remaining between them. The germline gives CDR1 SGHDT, CDR2 YYEEEE. The CDR3 loop is CASSIGRGSPLHF. DNA for the CDR3: TGTGCCAGCAGCATAGGACGGGGGTCACCCCTCCACTTT.

There are a few counts of this clone. The chain couples TRBV10-1 to TRBJ2-2; no definite D call. Between the trimmed V and J ends, which lost 0 bases and 4 bases, there was a span of 9 bases. The germline V gene encodes CDR1 WNHNN and CDR2 SYGVQD (reference sequence). The CDR3 spans 15 residues. The CDR3 DNA is TGCGCCAGCAGTGAGTCGGCCGGATTCACCGGGGAGCTGTTTTTT. Its protein is CASSESAGFTGELFF.

This chain joins TRBV6-1 and TRBJ2-1; TRBD1 matches at 9 bases. This CDR3 spans 16 amino acids. Per germline, CDR1 MNHNS and CDR2 SASEGT. Germline trimming cut 3 bases from V and 12 bases from J; bases unmatched to any gene: 15. The CDR3 protein is CASSDSGTGMFFGQFF. DNA of the CDR3: TGTGCCAGCAGTGATTCCGGGACAGGGATGTTCTTCGGGCAGTTCTTC.